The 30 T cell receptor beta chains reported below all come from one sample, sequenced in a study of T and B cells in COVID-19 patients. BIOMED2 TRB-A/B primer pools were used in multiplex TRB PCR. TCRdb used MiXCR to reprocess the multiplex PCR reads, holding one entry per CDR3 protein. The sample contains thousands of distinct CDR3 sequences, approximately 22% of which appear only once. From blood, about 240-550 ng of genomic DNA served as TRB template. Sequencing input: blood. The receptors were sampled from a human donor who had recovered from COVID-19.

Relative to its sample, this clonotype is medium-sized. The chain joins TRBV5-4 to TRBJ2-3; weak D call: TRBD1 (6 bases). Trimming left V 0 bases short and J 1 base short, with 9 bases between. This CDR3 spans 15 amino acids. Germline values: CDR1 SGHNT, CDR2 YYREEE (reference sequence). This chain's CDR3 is CASSLVSGGTDTQYF. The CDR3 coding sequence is TGTGCCAGCAGCTTGGTTTCAGGGGGCACAGATACGCAGTATTTT.

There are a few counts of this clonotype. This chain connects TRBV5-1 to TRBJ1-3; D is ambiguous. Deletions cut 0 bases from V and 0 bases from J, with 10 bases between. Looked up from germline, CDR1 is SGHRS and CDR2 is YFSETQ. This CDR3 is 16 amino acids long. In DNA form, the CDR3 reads TGCGCCAGCAGCTTGGAGGCAGGACCCTCTGGAAACACCATATATTTT. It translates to CASSLEAGPSGNTIYF.

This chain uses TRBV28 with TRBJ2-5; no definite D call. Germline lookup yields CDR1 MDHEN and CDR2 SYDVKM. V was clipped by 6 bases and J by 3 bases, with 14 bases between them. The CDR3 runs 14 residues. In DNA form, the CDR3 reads TGTGCCAGCAGCCCATGGACGGAAGAAGAGACCCAGTACTTC. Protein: CASSPWTEEETQYF.

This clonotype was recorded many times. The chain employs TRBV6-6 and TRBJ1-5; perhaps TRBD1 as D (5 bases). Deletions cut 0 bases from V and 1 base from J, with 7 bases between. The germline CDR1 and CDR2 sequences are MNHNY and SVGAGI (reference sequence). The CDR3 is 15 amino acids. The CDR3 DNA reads TGTGCCAGCAGTTACTCGGGGGGGAGCAATCAGCCCCAGCATTTT. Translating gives CASSYSGGSNQPQHF.

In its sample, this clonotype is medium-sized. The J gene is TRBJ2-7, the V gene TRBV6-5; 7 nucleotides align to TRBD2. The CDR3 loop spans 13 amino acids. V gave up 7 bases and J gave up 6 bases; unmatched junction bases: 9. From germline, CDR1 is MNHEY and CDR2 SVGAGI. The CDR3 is CASIRPGGSEQYF. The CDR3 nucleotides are TGTGCCAGCATCCGACCGGGGGGTTCCGAGCAGTACTTC.

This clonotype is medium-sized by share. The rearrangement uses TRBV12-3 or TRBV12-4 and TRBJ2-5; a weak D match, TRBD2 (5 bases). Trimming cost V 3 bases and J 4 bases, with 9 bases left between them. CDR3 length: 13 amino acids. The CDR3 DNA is TGTGCCAGCAGTTTGAGGGCCCCAGAGACCCAGTACTTC. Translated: CASSLRAPETQYF.

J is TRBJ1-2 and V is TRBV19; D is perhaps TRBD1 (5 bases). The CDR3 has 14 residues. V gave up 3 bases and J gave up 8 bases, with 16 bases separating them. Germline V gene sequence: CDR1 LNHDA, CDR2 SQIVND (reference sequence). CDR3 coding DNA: TGTGCCAGTAGTATCGGTCGGGGGGTGGACGGCTACACCTTC. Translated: CASSIGRGVDGYTF.

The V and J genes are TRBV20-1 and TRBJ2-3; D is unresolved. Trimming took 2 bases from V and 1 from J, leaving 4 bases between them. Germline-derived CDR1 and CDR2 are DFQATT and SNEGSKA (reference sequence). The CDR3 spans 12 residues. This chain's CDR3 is CSARQGTDTQYF. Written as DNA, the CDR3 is TGCAGTGCTAGACAGGGCACAGATACGCAGTATTTT.

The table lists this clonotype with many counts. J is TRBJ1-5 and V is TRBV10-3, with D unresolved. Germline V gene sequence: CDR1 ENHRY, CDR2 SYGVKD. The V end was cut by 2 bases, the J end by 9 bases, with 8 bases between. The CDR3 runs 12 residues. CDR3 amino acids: CAISEEFGPQHF. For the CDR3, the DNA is TGTGCCATCAGTGAGGAGTTTGGGCCCCAGCATTTT.

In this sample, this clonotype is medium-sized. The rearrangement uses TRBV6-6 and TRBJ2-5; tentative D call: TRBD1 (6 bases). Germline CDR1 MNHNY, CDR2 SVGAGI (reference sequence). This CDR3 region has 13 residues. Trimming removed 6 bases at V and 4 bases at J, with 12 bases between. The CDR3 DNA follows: TGTGCCAGCAGCGGGCAGGGGATAGAGACCCAGTACTTC. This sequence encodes CASSGQGIETQYF.

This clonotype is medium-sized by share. The CDR3 protein is CASSIRGTGNTIYF. For the CDR3, the DNA is TGTGCCAGTAGTATACGGGGGACTGGAAACACCATATATTTT. V usage is TRBV19 and J usage is TRBJ1-3, with D perhaps matching TRBD1 (5 bases). There are 14 residues in the CDR3. Trimming cost V 2 bases and J 2 bases, with 7 bases left between them. Germline CDR1 LNHDA, CDR2 SQIVND (reference sequence).

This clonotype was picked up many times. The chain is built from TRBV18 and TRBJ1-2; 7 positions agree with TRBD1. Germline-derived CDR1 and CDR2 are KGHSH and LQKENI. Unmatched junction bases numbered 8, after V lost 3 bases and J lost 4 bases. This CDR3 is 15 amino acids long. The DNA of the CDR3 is TGTGCCAGCTCACCCGGTGAGGGGGCAAGCTATGGCTACACCTTC. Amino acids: CASSPGEGASYGYTF.

DNA for the CDR3: TGCGCCAGCAGCCAAGGCGGGGACGGGACCCAGTACTTC. Translating it yields CASSQGGDGTQYF. V and J are TRBV5-1 and TRBJ2-5; maybe TRBD2 (6 bases). Germline CDR1 and CDR2: SGHRS and YFSETQ. The CDR3 has 13 residues. The V end was cut by 4 bases, the J end by 7 bases, with 14 bases between.

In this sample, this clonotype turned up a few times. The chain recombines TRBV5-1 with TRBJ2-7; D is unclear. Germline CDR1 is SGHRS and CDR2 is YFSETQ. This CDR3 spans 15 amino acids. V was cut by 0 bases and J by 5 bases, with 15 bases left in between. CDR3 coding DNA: TGCGCCAGCAGCTTGGGTTTAGAGTCTGTCCACGAGCAGTACTTC. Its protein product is CASSLGLESVHEQYF.

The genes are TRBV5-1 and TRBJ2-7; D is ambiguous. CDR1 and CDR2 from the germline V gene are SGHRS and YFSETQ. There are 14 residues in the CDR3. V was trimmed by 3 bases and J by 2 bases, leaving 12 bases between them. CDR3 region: CASSSDGFPYEQYF. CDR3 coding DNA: TGCGCCAGCAGCTCTGACGGCTTTCCCTACGAGCAGTACTTC.

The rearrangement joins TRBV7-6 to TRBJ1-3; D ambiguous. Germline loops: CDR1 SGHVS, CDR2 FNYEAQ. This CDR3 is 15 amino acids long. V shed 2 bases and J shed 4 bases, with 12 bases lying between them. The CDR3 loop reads CASSLTVIRGNTIYF. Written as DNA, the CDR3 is TGTGCCAGCAGCTTAACGGTCATCCGGGGAAACACCATATATTTT.

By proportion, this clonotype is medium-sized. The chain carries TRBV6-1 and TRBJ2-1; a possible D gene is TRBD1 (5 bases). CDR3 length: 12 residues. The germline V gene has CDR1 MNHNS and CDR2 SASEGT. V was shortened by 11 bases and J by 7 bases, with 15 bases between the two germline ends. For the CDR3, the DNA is TGTGCCTGCTCCGCTAGGACAAATGAGCAGTTCTTC. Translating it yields CACSARTNEQFF.

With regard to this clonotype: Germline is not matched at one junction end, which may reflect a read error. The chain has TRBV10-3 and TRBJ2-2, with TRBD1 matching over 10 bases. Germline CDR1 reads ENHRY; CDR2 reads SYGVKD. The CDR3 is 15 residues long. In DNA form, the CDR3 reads TGTGCCATCATGCCGGGACAGGGGAACCCCGGGGAGCTGTTTTTT. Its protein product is CAIMPGQGNPGELFF.

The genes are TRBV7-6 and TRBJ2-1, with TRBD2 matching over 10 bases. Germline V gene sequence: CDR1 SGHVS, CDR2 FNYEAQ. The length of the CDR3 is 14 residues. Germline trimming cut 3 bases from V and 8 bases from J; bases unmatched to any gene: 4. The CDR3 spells CASSFSGGRYEQFF. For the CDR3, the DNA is TGTGCCAGCAGCTTTAGCGGGGGGCGCTATGAGCAGTTCTTC.

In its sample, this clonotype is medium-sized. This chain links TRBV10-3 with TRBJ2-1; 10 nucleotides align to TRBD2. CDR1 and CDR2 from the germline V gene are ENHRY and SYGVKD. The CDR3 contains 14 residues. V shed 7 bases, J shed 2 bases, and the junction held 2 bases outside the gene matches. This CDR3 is CAIILAGAYNEQFF. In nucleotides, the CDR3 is TGTGCCATCATCCTAGCGGGAGCCTACAATGAGCAGTTCTTC.

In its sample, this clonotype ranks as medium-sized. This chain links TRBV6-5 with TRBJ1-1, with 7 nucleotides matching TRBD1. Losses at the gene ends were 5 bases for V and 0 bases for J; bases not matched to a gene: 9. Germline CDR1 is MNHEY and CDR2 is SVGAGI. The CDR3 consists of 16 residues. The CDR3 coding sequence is TGTGCCAGCAGTCCAAACCGGGACAGAATGAACACTGAAGCTTTCTTT. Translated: CASSPNRDRMNTEAFF.

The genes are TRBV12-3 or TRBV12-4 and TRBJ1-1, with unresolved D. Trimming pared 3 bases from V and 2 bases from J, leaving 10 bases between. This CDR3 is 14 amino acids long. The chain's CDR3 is CASSLQGYNTEAFF. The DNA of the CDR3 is TGTGCCAGCAGTTTGCAAGGATACAACACTGAAGCTTTCTTT.

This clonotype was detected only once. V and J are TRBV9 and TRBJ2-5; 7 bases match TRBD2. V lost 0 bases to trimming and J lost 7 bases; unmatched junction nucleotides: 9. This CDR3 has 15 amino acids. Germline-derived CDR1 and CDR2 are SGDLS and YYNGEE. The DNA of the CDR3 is TGTGCCAGCAGCGTAGGGACTAGTCCGGGATCGACCCAGTACTTC. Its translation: CASSVGTSPGSTQYF.

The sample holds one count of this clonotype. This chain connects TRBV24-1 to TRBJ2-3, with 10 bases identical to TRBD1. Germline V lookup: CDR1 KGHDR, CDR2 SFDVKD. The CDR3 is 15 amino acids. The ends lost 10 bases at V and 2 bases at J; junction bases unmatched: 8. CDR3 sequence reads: CATRGTGDLTDTQYF. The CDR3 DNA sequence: TGTGCCACGAGAGGGACAGGGGATCTCACAGATACGCAGTATTTT.

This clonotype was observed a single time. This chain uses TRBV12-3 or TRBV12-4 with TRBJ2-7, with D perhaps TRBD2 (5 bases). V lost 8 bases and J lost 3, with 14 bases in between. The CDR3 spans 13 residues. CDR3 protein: CASGRSGDYEQYF. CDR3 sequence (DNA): TGTGCCAGCGGGCGGAGCGGAGACTACGAGCAGTACTTC.

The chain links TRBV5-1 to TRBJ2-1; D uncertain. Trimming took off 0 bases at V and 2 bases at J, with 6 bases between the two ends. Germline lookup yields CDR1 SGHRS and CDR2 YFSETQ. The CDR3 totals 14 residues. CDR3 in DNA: TGCGCCAGCAGCTTGGCTCCGACCTACAATGAGCAGTTCTTC. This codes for CASSLAPTYNEQFF.

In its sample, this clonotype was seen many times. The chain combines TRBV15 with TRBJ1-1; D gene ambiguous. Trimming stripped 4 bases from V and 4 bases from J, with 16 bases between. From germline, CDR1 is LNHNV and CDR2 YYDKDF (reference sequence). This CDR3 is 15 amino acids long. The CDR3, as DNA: TGTGCCACCAGCACCCGGTCGCACGGAGGCACTGAAGCTTTCTTT. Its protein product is CATSTRSHGGTEAFF.

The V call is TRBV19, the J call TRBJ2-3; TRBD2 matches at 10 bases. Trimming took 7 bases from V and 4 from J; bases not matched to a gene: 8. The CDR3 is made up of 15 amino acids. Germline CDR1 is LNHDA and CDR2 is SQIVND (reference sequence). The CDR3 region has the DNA TGTGCCAGTACCTTTAGCGGGGGGAGGGCAGATACGCAGTATTTT. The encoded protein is CASTFSGGRADTQYF.

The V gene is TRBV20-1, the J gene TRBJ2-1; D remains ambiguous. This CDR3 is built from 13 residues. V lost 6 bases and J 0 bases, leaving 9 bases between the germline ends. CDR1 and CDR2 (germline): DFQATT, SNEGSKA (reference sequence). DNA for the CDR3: TGCAGTGCAGGCGAGGACTCCTACAATGAGCAGTTCTTC. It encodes CSAGEDSYNEQFF.

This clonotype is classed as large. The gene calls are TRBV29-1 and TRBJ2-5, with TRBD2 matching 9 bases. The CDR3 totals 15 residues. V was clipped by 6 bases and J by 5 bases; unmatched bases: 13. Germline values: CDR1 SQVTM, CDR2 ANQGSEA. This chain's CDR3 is CSVVGGGGARETQYF. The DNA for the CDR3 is TGCAGCGTCGTCGGTGGCGGGGGGGCCAGGGAGACCCAGTACTTC.